The 17 T cell receptor beta chains below all came from one sample that was sequenced in a study of T cells in Graves' hyperthyroidism and ophthalmopathy. TCR beta CDR3 sequences were amplified from RNA transcripts. In the first-round RT-PCR of the TCR CDR3, the HTBI primer set was used. Using its own MiXCR run on the multiplex PCR reads, TCRdb lists one record per CDR3 protein. The table records more than 500,000 distinct CDR3 sequences, 46% of them present only once. The specimen sequenced was peripheral blood or thyroid tissue (not recorded which). The receptors were sampled from an adult woman with Graves' disease, either hyperthyroidism or ophthalmopathy (not recorded which).

V usage is TRBV19 and J usage is TRBJ1-1; D is possibly TRBD1 (5 bases). The germline V gene encodes CDR1 LNHDA and CDR2 SQIVND (reference sequence). Trimming shortened V by 7 bases and J by 5 bases, and 17 bases separated the two germline ends. This CDR3 spans 14 amino acids. The CDR3 nucleotides read TGTGCCAGTAACAGGCGTGAATGGAATACTGAAGCTTTCTTT. This codes for CASNRREWNTEAFF.

A remark on this clonotype: This clone may be a read error of a much larger clone one base away. The rearrangement uses TRBV5-1 and TRBJ2-7; 9 bases are shared with TRBD2. The germline CDR1 and CDR2 sequences are SGHRS and YFSETQ. This CDR3 has 15 residues. V gave up 7 bases and J gave up 9 bases; unmatched junction bases: 17. In DNA form, the CDR3 reads TGCGCCAGCCCTCCCGTGGTAGCGGGAGTAAACGGGCAGTACTTC. Protein product: CASPPVVAGVNGQYF.

A few counts support this clonotype. The V call is TRBV2, the J call TRBJ1-6; D not certain. The CDR3 covers 14 residues. Trimming took 4 bases from V and 12 from J, leaving 16 bases between them. Germline lookup yields CDR1 SNHLY and CDR2 FYNNEI. In DNA, the CDR3 is TGTGCCAGCAGTGGGGCAGGACCCAAGGGACCCCTCCACTTT. This translates into CASSGAGPKGPLHF.

The V call is TRBV7-2, the J call TRBJ1-2; possible D gene TRBD1, 5 bases. This CDR3 region has 15 residues. V lost 5 bases and J 0 bases, leaving 13 bases between the germline ends. Germline assignment: CDR1 SGHTA and CDR2 FQGNSA. The CDR3: CASSAGTAANYGYTF. DNA for the CDR3: TGTGCCAGCAGCGCCGGGACGGCAGCTAACTATGGCTACACCTTC. The entire variable domain, with the rest obtained from reference TRBV7-2 and TRBJ1-2, is as follows: GAGVSQSPSNKVTEKGKDVELRCDPISGHTALYWYRQSLGQGLEFLIYFQGNSAPDKSGLPSDRFSAERTGGSVSTLTIQRTQQEDSAVYLCASSAGTAANYGYTFGSGTRLTVV.

The V call is TRBV24-1, the J call TRBJ2-1; 7 nucleotides match TRBD1. With 4 bases clipped from V and 4 bases from J, the junction kept 3 bases outside the gene matches. Germline V gives CDR1 KGHDR, CDR2 SFDVKD. The CDR3 spans 14 residues. CDR3 protein: CATSDPGQYNEQFF. The CDR3 coding sequence is TGTGCCACCAGTGACCCGGGACAGTACAATGAGCAGTTCTTC.

This chain links TRBV13 with TRBJ2-2; perhaps TRBD2 as D (6 bases). V was clipped by 4 bases and J by 10 bases, with 22 bases between them. The CDR3 is made up of 16 amino acids. Germline-derived CDR1 and CDR2 are PRHDT and FYEKMQ (reference sequence). CDR3 DNA: TGTGCCAGCAGCTCTCGATCCGGGAGAACGAGTGAGGAGCTGTTTTTT. Protein product: CASSSRSGRTSEELFF.

This clonotype came up once. This sequence joins TRBV25-1 and TRBJ2-5, with D possibly being TRBD1 (5 bases). Trimming left V 4 bases short and J 6 bases short, with 18 bases between. Per the germline V gene, CDR1 is MGHDK and CDR2 is SYGVNS. CDR3 length: 15 amino acids. In nucleotides, the CDR3 is TGTGCCAGCAGTGCTAGAGATCCCAGGGCGAAGACCCAGTACTTC. Its protein product is CASSARDPRAKTQYF. Complete variable domain (other parts from reference TRBV25-1 and TRBJ2-5): EADIYQTPRYLVIGTGKKITLECSQTMGHDKMYWYQQDPGMELHLIHYSYGVNSTEKGDLSSESTVSRIRTEHFPLTLESARPSHTSQYLCASSARDPRAKTQYFGPGTRLLVL.

This clonotype has only a few counts. Mismatch with germline at one junction end may stem from a read error. The V gene is TRBV25-1, the J gene TRBJ1-2; no reliable D call. This CDR3 has 14 residues. Germline CDR1 and CDR2: MGHDK and SYGVNS. The CDR3: CASGLGWSSYGHTF. The CDR3 DNA is TGTGCCAGCGGCCTGGGATGGAGCTCCTATGGCCACACCTTC.

The rearrangement links TRBV5-6 to TRBJ2-5; D might be TRBD1 or TRBD2, each matching 5 bases. V lost 7 bases to trimming and J lost 3 bases, with 19 bases between them. Germline V gene lookup returns CDR1 SGHDT and CDR2 YYEEEE. The CDR3 has 15 residues. CDR3 nucleotide sequence: TGTGCCAGCGGGGGTTGGGGCCGAAGCAAAGAGACCCAGTACTTC. It is translated as CASGGWGRSKETQYF.

This chain joins TRBV7-9 and TRBJ1-3; D is ambiguous. Per germline, CDR1 SEHNR and CDR2 FQNEAQ (reference sequence). CDR3 length equals 14 residues. With 4 bases removed from V and 3 bases from J, the gap between germline ends came to 10 bases. CDR3 in DNA: TGTGCCAGCAGCTCCCCGTTAGATGGAAACACCATATATTTT. Translation gives CASSSPLDGNTIYF.

The sample holds many counts of this clonotype. The chain is built from TRBV5-1 and TRBJ2-5; D uncertain. Germline V gene lookup returns CDR1 SGHRS and CDR2 YFSETQ. There are 14 residues in the CDR3. The V gene lost 4 bases and the J gene lost 5 bases, with 15 bases spanning the gap. Here the CDR3 reads CASSVTDPGETQYF. The CDR3 DNA sequence: TGCGCCAGCAGCGTCACAGACCCCGGGGAGACCCAGTACTTC.

This clonotype was counted ten times or more. The rearrangement joins TRBV7-2 to TRBJ1-5; the D gene is possibly TRBD1 (6 bases). The germline V gene has CDR1 SGHTA and CDR2 FQGNSA. V was clipped by 1 base and J by 4 bases, with 11 bases between them. The CDR3 has 15 amino acids. The CDR3 reads CASSLGGTGNQPQHF. In DNA, the CDR3 is TGTGCCAGCAGCTTAGGGGGTACAGGGAATCAGCCCCAGCATTTT.

Concerning this clonotype itself: One junction end does not reproduce the germline sequence, and a read error may be involved. The chain links TRBV11-2 to TRBJ1-2, with 7 bases fitting TRBD1. Germline CDR1 SGHAT, CDR2 FQNNGV. The CDR3 extends over 10 amino acids. CDR3 region: CASSQGTAVF. The CDR3 region has the DNA TGTGCCAGCAGTCAAGGGACAGCCGTCTTC. Filled out from reference TRBV11-2 and TRBJ1-2, the complete variable domain reads EAGVAQSPRYKIIEKRQSVAFWCNPISGHATLYWYQQILGQGPKLLIQFQNNGVVDDSQLPKDRFSAERLKGVDSTLKIQPAKLEDSAVYLCASSQGTAVFGSGTRLTVV.

The chain joins TRBV3-1 to TRBJ1-3, with unresolved D. From germline, CDR1 is LGHDT and CDR2 YNNKEL (reference sequence). The V end was cut by 4 bases, the J end by 0 bases, with 13 bases between. The CDR3 loop spans 16 amino acids. Here the CDR3 reads CASSRVKPNSGNTIYF. CDR3 nucleotides: TGTGCCAGCAGCCGAGTCAAGCCGAACTCTGGAAACACCATATATTTT.

The V and J genes are TRBV7-6 and TRBJ2-2, with 10 nucleotides matching TRBD2. This CDR3 spans 16 amino acids. V shed 4 bases and J 1 base; nucleotides not matched to a gene: 3. The V gene's germline CDR1 is SGHVS and CDR2 FNYEAQ. In DNA form, the CDR3 reads TGTGCCAGCAGCTCCCGGACTAGCGGGAACACCGGGGAGCTGTTTTTT. Translation: CASSSRTSGNTGELFF. The complete variable domain, with remaining parts taken from reference TRBV7-6 and TRBJ2-2, reads GAGVSQSPRYKVTKRGQDVALRCDPISGHVSLYWYRQALGQGPEFLTYFNYEAQQDKSGLPNDRFSAERPEGSISTLTIQRTEQRDSAMYRCASSSRTSGNTGELFFGEGSRLTVL.

The chain joins TRBV29-1 to TRBJ2-7; D remains unclear. Looked up from germline, CDR1 is SQVTM and CDR2 is ANQGSEA. V lost 3 bases and J 0 bases, leaving 9 bases between the germline ends. CDR3 size: 13 residues. CDR3 sequence: CSVEGSYSYEQYF. In DNA form, the CDR3 reads TGCAGCGTTGAGGGCAGTTACTCCTACGAGCAGTACTTC.

The J gene is TRBJ2-7, the V gene TRBV7-9; TRBD2 aligns across 9 bases. Germline values: CDR1 SEHNR, CDR2 FQNEAQ (reference sequence). V lost 5 bases to trimming and J lost 5 bases; unmatched junction nucleotides: 4. The CDR3 contains 13 residues. CDR3 protein: CASSGTSYHEQYF. CDR3 sequence (DNA): TGTGCCAGCAGCGGGACTAGCTACCACGAGCAGTACTTC.